This T cell receptor beta chain was sequenced during a study of Ad26.COV2.S vaccination and SARS-CoV-2 variants. Some clones are missing from TCRdb's copy, which holds only in-frame ones; the method was immunoSEQ multiplex PCR. The sample shows 400,000 to 450,000 clones, more than 80% of them seen only once. This CDR3 has 11 residues. V lost 7 bases and J 7 bases, leaving 10 bases between the germline ends. Germline V gene lookup returns CDR1 SNHLY and CDR2 FYNNEI. A few counts support this clone. Described treatment: some 19 received Ad26.COV2.S at low or high dose, single or two shots; roughly five received placebo; per-sample allocation not given. Sampling was done on day 63 after the first vaccine or placebo injection.

The rearrangement uses TRBV2 and TRBJ1-1; a weak D match, TRBD1 (5 bases). This receptor was obtained from a person aged 18-65 years who received the Ad26.COV2.S COVID-19 vaccine or a placebo. The specimen comprised peripheral blood, sampled in a trial of Ad26.COV2.S vaccine versus placebo. The CDR3 is CASTRRGEAFF. In nucleotides, the CDR3 is TGTGCCAGCACGAGAAGGGGTGAAGCTTTCTTT.